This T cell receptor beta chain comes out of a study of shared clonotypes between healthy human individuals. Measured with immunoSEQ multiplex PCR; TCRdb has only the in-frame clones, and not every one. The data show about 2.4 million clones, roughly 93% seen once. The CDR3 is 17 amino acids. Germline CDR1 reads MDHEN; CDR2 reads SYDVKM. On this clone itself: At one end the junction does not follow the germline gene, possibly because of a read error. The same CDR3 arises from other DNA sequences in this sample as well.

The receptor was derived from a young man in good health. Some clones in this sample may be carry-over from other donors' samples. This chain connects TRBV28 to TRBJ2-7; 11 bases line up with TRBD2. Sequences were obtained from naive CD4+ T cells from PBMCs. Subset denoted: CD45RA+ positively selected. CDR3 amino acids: CASSLPGLAVLSYEQYF. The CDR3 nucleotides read TGTGCTAGCAGTCTACCGGGACTAGCGGTACTATCCTACGAGCAGTACTTC.